The table lists the clone carrying this T cell receptor beta chain with a few counts. The antigen is not known. The TCR beta library used iRepertoire HTBI primers with Arm-PCR amplification of CDR3. MiXCR was run by TCRdb on the multiplex PCR reads, yielding one entry per CDR3 protein. Counted here are 400,000 or so distinct CDR3 sequences, roughly a quarter occurring once; the ten biggest clones make up about 27%. Time point of the sample: persistent/refractory GD, antithyroid drugs over 5 years with positive TRAb. From RNA extracted from PBMCs, the TCR library was made. This CDR3 has 16 amino acids. With 2 bases removed from V and 3 bases from J, the gap between germline ends came to 16 bases. Per the germline V gene, CDR1 is LGHNA and CDR2 is YSLEER. The sample belongs to a study of regulatory T cells in long-lasting Graves disease. Study-level findings and limits: The TCR repertoire of persistent Graves' patients was less diverse than that of newly diagnosed ones.

The sample consisted of peripheral blood mononuclear cells (PBMCs), taken when the disease was refractory, from a patient treated with antithyroid drugs. The V call is TRBV4-3, the J call TRBJ1-1; no clear D. This clonotype was obtained from a female donor with Graves disease. CDR3 DNA sequence: TGCGCCAGCAGCCAACTAAGACCTGGCGGCGACACTGAAGCTTTCTTT. Protein: CASSQLRPGGDTEAFF.